This TCR beta chain is from a study of blood T cell repertoires in COVID-19 (dated by TCRdb to the early 2020s). A note on the overall study: The collaborator samples originated in the United States, Italy and Spain and spanned the acute and convalescent phases of COVID-19. The prospective study material was composed of cDNA or gDNA derived from T cells, B-cell-depleted T cells, or PBMCs. Subjects who had been exposed to COVID-19, were actively infected with it, or had recovered from it provided the deeply sampled blood TCRbeta repertoires that made up the dataset. A freely available public database, intended as a resource for researchers studying the immune response to SARS-CoV-2, is where the repertoires were released. Samples were obtained from the ongoing ImmuneRACE study (first 160 participants) and from 1,254 subjects provided by 6 global collaborators. A de-identified subject ID, COVID-19 status, age in years and sex were almost always included in the sample metadata. Where available, HLA class I and class II types were taken from metadata supplied by the sample provider and were not determined by assay-based typing.

Overall study results and their limits: The amount of clinical and demographic metadata varied by source and participant and was provided uncurated.

TCRbeta CDR3 regions were amplified from genomic DNA using the immunoSEQ Assay, a bias-controlled multiplex PCR. As for how the authors treated the data: Nucleated cell counts per sample were estimated from amplification of reference gene primers within the assay. To quantify the absolute abundance of each unique TCRbeta CDR3 rearrangement, sequence reads were collapsed and filtered. Productive Simpson clonality was computed per sample as the square root of Simpson's diversity index over productive rearrangements. TCRdb obtained this table from immuneACCESS and retained in-frame rearrangements with V and J assigned. These tables miss some clones; where compared with another copy, unresolved V genes account for less than half of the shortfall, and the remainder is unexplained. V, J and clone size were drawn from that table, and D and trimming were deduced from the DNA. This sample is represented by 30,000 to 40,000 clones; over 60% of them were singletons. The top ten clonotypes cover approximately 16% of the sample.

Whole blood was collected in K2EDTA tubes by collaborating institutions according to the institutions' own protocols. Collaborator samples were shipped for TCRbeta analysis as frozen whole blood, isolated PBMCs, or DNA extracted from either sample type. On this clone itself: Its recognized antigen is unknown. No much larger clonotype is one base removed from it; base qualities were not supplied.

The CDR3 runs 14 amino acids, cysteine and phenylalanine included. CDR3 DNA is the only sequence kept; it has 42 bases, read in frame from the first base. CDR1 and CDR2 are drawn from the germline V gene: SNHLY, FYNNEI. Cut back by 6 bases and 1 base, the V and J ends lie 10 bases apart. The TCR comes from a human donor in a cohort sampled during active COVID-19. Sample: peripheral blood. Rearrangement joined TRBV2 to TRBJ2-4; a tentative D match to TRBD2 spans 5 bases. CDR3 loop: CASSGKFAKNIQYF. The nucleotide sequence is given as TGTGCCAGCAGCGGGAAGTTCGCCAAAAACATTCAGTACTTC.